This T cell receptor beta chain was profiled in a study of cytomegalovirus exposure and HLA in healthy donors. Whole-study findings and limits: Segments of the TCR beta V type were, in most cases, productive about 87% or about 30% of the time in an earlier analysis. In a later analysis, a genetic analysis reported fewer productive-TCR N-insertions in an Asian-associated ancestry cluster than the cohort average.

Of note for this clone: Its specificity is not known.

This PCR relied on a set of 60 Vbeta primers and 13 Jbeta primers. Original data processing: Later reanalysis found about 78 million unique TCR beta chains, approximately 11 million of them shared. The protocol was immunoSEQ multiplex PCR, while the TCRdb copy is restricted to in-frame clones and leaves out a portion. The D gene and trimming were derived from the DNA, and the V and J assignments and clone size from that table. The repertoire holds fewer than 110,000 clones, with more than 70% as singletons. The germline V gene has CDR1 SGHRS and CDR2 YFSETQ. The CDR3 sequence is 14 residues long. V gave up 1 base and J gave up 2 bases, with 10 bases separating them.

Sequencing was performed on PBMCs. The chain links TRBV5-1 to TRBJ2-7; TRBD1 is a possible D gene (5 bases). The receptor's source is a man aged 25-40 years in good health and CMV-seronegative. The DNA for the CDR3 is TGCGCCAGCAGCTTGTATTGGGGCCCCTACGAGCAGTACTTC. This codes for CASSLYWGPYEQYF.